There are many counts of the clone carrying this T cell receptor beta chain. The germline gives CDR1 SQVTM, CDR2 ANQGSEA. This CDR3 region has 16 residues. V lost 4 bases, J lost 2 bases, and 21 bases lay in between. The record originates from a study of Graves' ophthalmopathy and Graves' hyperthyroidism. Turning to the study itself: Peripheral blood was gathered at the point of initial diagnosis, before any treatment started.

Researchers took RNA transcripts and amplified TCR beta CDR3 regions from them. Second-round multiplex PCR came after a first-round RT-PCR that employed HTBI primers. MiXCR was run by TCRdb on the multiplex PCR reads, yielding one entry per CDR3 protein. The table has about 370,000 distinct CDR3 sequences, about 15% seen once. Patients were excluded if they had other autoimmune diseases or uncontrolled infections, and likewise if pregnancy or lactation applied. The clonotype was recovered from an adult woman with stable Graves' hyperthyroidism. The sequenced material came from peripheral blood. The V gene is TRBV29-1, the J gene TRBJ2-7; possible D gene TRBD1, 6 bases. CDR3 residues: CSVVSFGQGRTYEQYF. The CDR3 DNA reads TGCAGCGTTGTAAGTTTCGGGCAGGGGCGTACCTACGAGCAGTACTTC.